This T cell receptor beta chain was sequenced in a study of CD8+ T cells in alopecia areata. The wider study: Patients given treatment had severity scored by the percentage of scalp area affected. General study points: It was lesional scalp, especially alopecia totalis/universalis, that showed higher clonality than normal scalp.

Only a few counts were recorded for this clone. Its target is not known. Distinct nucleotide sequences in the sample also encode this CDR3. Treatment given: oral pan-JAK inhibitor, 5-10 mg twice daily. This CDR3 has 12 amino acids. V shed 3 bases and J shed 0 bases, with 4 bases lying between them. CDR1 and CDR2 from the germline V gene are SQVTM and ANQGSEA. RNA was isolated and reverse transcribed to cDNA, the sequencing template. Libraries were prepared by immunoSEQ multiplex PCR; TCRdb keeps only in-frame clonotypes and omits some of them. The table shows fewer than 350,000 clones, with 58% occurring only once.

This sequence was found in a human donor with alopecia areata. Specimen: CD4+ T cells sorted from blood, collected at week 24, from a patient treated with tofacitinib. This chain links TRBV29-1 with TRBJ2-3; D not resolved. The CDR3 coding sequence is TGCAGCGTTGAGGCGAGCACAGATACGCAGTATTTT. It specifies CSVEASTDTQYF.